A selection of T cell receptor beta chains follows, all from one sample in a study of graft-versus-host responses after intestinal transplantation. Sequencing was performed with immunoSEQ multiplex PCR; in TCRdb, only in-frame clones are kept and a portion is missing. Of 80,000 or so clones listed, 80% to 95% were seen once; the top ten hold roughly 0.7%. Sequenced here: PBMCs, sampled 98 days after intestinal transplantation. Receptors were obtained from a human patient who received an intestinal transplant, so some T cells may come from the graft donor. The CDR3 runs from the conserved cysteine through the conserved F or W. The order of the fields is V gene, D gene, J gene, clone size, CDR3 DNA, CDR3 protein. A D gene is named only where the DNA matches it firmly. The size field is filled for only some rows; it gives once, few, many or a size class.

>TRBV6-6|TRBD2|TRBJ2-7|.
TGTGCCAGCAGCCCCGGGACTAGCGGCGCCCTCTACGAGCAGTACTTC
CASSPGTSGALYEQYF
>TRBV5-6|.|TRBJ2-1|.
TGTGCCAGCAGCTTGGTCCCAGCCGTCTCCTACAATGAGCAGTTCTTC
CASSLVPAVSYNEQFF
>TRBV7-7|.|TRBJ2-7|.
TGTGCCAGCAGCTTAGCGGAGGCTGAGGAGCAGTACTTC
CASSLAEAEEQYF
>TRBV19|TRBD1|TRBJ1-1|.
TGTGCCAGTAGGAGCCCCCGGACAGGGCAATATAACACTGAAGCTTTCTTT
CASRSPRTGQYNTEAFF
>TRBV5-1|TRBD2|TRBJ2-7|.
TGCGCCAGCAGCTTGGGGGGAGGGAGCTCCTACGAGCAGTACTTC
CASSLGGGSSYEQYF
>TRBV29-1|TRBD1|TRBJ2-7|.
TGCAGCGTTGCAGCCGGACAGGGGGCCTACGAGCAGTACTTC
CSVAAGQGAYEQYF
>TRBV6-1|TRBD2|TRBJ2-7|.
TGTGCCAGCAGTGAATTAGGGTCTAGCGGATACTACGAGCAGTACTTC
CASSELGSSGYYEQYF
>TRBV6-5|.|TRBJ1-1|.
TGTGCCAGCCACCCAAGGGCAGGGAAGGCTGAAGCTTTCTTT
CASHPRAGKAEAFF
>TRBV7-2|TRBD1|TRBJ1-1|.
TGTGCCAGCACCTTAACCGTCCGGGACAGGGGGCCCACTGAAGCTTTCTTT
CASTLTVRDRGPTEAFF
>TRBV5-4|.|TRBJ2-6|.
TGTGCCAGCAGCTTGGAACTGGTCAACTCTGGGGCCAACGTCCTGACTTTC
CASSLELVNSGANVLTF
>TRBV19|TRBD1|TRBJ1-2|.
TGTGCCAGTAGTACGGGACAGCCTAACTATGGCTACACCTTC
CASSTGQPNYGYTF
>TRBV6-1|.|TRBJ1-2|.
TGTGCCAGCAGGCCGGGGGGGGGCTATGGCTACACCTTC
CASRPGGGYGYTF
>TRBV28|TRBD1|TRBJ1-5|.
TGTGCCAGCAGTTCTCTGACAGGGGACAATCAGCCCCAGCATTTT
CASSSLTGDNQPQHF
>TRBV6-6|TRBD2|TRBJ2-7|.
TGTGCCAGCAGTTACATCGGCGGGGGGGTCTACGAGCAGTACTTC
CASSYIGGGVYEQYF
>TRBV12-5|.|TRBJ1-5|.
TGTGCTAGTGGTTTGGTAACAGGGATTGGACAGCCCCAGCATTTT
CASGLVTGIGQPQHF
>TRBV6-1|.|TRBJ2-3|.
TGTGCCAGCAGTGAAACGAGGAGTATCACAGATACGCAGTATTTT
CASSETRSITDTQYF
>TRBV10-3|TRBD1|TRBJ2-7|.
TGTGCCATCAGTCCCTCGGGACAGGGGGTCGAGCAGTACTTC
CAISPSGQGVEQYF
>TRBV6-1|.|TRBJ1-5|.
TGTGCCAGCTGCTCCGGGATGGGCAATCAGCCCCAGCATTTT
CASCSGMGNQPQHF
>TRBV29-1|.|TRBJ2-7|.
TGCAGCGTTGCATTCACAGGAACCTACGAGCAGTACTTC
CSVAFTGTYEQYF
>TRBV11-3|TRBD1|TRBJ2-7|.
TGTGCCAGCAGCTCAAGGACAGGGCAGTACTTC
CASSSRTGQYF
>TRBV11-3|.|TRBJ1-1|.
TGTGCCAGCAGCTTCTCGGTAAGGGGAGTGAACACTGAAGCTTTCTTT
CASSFSVRGVNTEAFF
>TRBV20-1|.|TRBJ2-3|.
TGCAGTGCCGTCCTAGGAGCTACGCAGTATTTT
CSAVLGATQYF
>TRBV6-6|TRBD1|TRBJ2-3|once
TGTGCCAGCAGTCAACGACAGGGGCCGCTAGATACGCAGTATTTT
CASSQRQGPLDTQYF
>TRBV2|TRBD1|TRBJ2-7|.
TGTGCCAGCAGTGACGGGGGGTGGACAGGGGAGGACGAGCAGTACTTC
CASSDGGWTGEDEQYF
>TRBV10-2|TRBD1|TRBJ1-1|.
TGCGCCAGCAAGAACCGGGACAGGGATTGGAGGAAAATGAACACTGAAGCTTTCTTT
CASKNRDRDWRKMNTEAFF
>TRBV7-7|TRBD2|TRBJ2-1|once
TGTGCTAGCAGCCCCTCGGGGCATAGCGGGGGGAATGAGCAGTTCTTC
CASSPSGHSGGNEQFF
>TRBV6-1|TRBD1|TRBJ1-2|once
TGTGCCAGCAGTGACCCCGGACAGGGGGGCTATGGCTACACCTTC
CASSDPGQGGYGYTF
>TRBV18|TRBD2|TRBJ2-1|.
TGTGCCAGCTCACCAAACGCGCTAGCGGGAGGGTACAATGAGCAGTTCTTC
CASSPNALAGGYNEQFF
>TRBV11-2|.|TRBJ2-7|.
TGTGCCAGCAGCCACGGACATGTCTCTAGGCCCTTTATTGTCGAGCAGTACTTC
CASSHGHVSRPFIVEQYF
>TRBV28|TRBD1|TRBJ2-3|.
TGTGCCAGCAGCCCTGTCCGGGACAGGTCCACAGATACGCAGTATTTT
CASSPVRDRSTDTQYF
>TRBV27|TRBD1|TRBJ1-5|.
TGTGCCAGCAGTTTTGGGACAGGGATGAATCAGCCCCAGCATTTT
CASSFGTGMNQPQHF
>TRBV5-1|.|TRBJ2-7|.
TGCGCCAGCAGCTTGGCCGGTCTCGAAGCGAAAGGAGACTACGAGCAGTACTTC
CASSLAGLEAKGDYEQYF
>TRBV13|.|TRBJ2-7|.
TGTGCCAGCAGCCAACAGGTCTCCTACGAGCAGTACTTC
CASSQQVSYEQYF
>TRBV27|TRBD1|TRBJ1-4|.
TGTGCCAGCAGTTTTGAGACAGGGAATCGCACAACTAATGAAAAACTGTTTTTT
CASSFETGNRTTNEKLFF
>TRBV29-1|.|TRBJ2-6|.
TGCAGCGTTCCATCTGGGGCCAACGTCCTGACTTTC
CSVPSGANVLTF
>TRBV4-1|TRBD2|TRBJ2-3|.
TGCGCCAGCAGGGGACTAGCGGGGGGGCAAGGTACGCAGTATTTT
CASRGLAGGQGTQYF
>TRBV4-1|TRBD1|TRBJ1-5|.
TGCGCCAGCAGCCTAGACAGGGGGGTGACGCCCCAGCATTTT
CASSLDRGVTPQHF
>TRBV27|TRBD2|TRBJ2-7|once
TGTGCCAGCAGAATAGCGGGAGCCGCAAACGAGCAGTACTTC
CASRIAGAANEQYF
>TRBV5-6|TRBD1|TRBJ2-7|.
TGTGCCAGCAGCGTCGGGACAGAGACCTACGAGCAGTACTTC
CASSVGTETYEQYF
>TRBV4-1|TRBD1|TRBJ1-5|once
TGCGCCAGCAGCCAAGGGTGGACAGGGTGGTACTTGAATCAGCCCCAGCATTTT
CASSQGWTGWYLNQPQHF
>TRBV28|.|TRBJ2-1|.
TGTGCCAGCAGTTCGGGGGGCCAAGGGTTCTTC
CASSSGGQGFF
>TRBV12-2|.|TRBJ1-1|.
TGTGCAAGTCGCTTAGATCCGACAGGACCCCTGAACACTGAAGCTTTCTTT
CASRLDPTGPLNTEAFF
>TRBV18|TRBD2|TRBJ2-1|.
TGTGCCAGCTCACCACTAGCGGGAGGACCTTCTACCTACAATGAGCAGTTCTTC
CASSPLAGGPSTYNEQFF
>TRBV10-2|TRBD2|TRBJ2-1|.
TGCGCCAGCAGTCCCGTGACTAGCGGGGGGGCAGGTGAGCAGTTCTTC
CASSPVTSGGAGEQFF
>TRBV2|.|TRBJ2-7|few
TGTGCCAGCAGTGAAGCACCGCTAGGGTACGAGCAGTACTTC
CASSEAPLGYEQYF
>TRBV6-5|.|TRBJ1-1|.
TGTGCCAGCAATCGGGTGAACACTGAAGCTTTCTTT
CASNRVNTEAFF
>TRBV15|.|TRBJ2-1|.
TGTGCCACCAGGCCAAGGGCTTACAATGAGCAGTTCTTC
CATRPRAYNEQFF
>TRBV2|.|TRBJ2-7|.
TGTGCCAGCAAGCTGGAACTCTCCTACGAGCAGTACTTC
CASKLELSYEQYF
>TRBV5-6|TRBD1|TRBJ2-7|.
TGTGCCAGCAGCCGGGACAGGGGGTACGAGCAGTACTTC
CASSRDRGYEQYF
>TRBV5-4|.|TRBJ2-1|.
TGTGCCAGCAGCTTCCAGGGGAATGAGCAGTTCTTC
CASSFQGNEQFF
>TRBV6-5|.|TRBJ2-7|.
TGTGCCAGCAGCTATAGCGGAGGGCCCTACGAGCAGTACTTC
CASSYSGGPYEQYF
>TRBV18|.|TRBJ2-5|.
TGTGCCAGCTCAAGGGAGACCCAGTACTTC
CASSRETQYF
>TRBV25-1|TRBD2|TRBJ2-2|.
TGTGCCAGCAGTGTCATCAGGGCCGGGAGGGTCACCGGGGAGCTGTTTTTT
CASSVIRAGRVTGELFF
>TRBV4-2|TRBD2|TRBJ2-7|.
TGTGCCAGCAGCCAAGACGGGGGGGCTCTGGACTACGAGCAGTACTTC
CASSQDGGALDYEQYF
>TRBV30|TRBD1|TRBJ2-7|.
TGTGCCTGGAGTGCCTGGACAGGCTACGAGCAGTACTTC
CAWSAWTGYEQYF
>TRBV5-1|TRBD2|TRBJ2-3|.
TGCGCCAGCAGCTTGGCGGGAGGGGCAGATACGCAGTATTTT
CASSLAGGADTQYF
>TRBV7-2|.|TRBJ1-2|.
TGTGCCAGCAGCCCTTACGGGAGCCTATGGGGCTACACCTTC
CASSPYGSLWGYTF
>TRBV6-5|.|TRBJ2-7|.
TGTGCCAGCAGTACAACCAGATCATCGGGCTACGAGCAGTACTTC
CASSTTRSSGYEQYF
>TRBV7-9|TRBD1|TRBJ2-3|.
TGTGCCAGCAGTACCGGGACAGGGGCAACAGATACGCAGTATTTT
CASSTGTGATDTQYF
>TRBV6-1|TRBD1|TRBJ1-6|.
TGTGCCAGCAGTCCACGGGACAGCTATAATTCACCCCTCCACTTT
CASSPRDSYNSPLHF